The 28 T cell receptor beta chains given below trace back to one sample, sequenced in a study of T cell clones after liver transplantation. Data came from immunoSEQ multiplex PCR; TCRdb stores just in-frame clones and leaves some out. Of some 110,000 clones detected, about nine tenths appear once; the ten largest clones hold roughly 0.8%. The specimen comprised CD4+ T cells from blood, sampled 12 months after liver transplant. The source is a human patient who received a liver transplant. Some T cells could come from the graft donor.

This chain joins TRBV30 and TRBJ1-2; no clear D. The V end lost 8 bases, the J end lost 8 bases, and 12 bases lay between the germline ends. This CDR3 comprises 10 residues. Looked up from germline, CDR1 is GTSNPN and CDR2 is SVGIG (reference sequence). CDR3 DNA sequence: TGTGCCGTTGCCGGCGAGGGCTACACCTTC. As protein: CAVAGEGYTF.

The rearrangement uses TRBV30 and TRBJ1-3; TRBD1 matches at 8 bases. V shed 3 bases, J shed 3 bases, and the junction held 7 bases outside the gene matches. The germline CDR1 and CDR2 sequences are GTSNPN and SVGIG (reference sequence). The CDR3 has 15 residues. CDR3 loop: CAWSRTGLIGNTIYF. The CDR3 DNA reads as TGTGCCTGGAGCCGGACAGGGTTGATTGGAAACACCATATATTTT.

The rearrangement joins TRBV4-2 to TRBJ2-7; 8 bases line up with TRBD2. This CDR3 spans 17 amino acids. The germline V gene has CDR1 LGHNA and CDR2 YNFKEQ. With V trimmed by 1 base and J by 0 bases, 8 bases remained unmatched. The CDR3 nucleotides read TGTGCCAGCAGCCAAGCGGCGGTAGCGGGGAGCTCCTACGAGCAGTACTTC. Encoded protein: CASSQAAVAGSSYEQYF.

The CDR3 DNA is TGTGCCAGCAGTGCGCGAGGCACGGGACAGGGGGCACGAGAGACCCAGTACTTC. Its protein product is CASSARGTGQGARETQYF. The rearrangement uses TRBV6-1 and TRBJ2-5, with 12 positions matching TRBD1. Germline assignment: CDR1 MNHNS and CDR2 SASEGT. This CDR3 is built from 18 residues. The ends lost 4 bases at V and 4 bases at J; junction bases unmatched: 13.

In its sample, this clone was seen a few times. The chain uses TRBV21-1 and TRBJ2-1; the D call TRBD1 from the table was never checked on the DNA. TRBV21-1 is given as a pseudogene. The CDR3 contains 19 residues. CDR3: CASSKFGLAGDTPYNEQFF. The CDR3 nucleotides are TGTGCCAGCAGCAAATTCGGGCTAGCTGGGGACACACCCTACAATGAGCAGTTCTTC.

The CDR3: CASSHLRAYEQYF. The CDR3 DNA sequence: TGTGCCAGCAGCCACTTAAGGGCCTACGAGCAGTACTTC. The V call is TRBV14, the J call TRBJ2-7; D unresolved. Trimming shortened V by 3 bases and J by 2 bases, and 8 bases separated the two germline ends. The germline V gene has CDR1 SGHDN and CDR2 FVKESK. The CDR3 consists of 13 residues. Drawing the rest from reference TRBV14 and TRBJ2-7, the complete variable domain is EAGVTQFPSHSVIEKGQTVTLRCDPISGHDNLYWYRRVMGKEIKFLLHFVKESKQDESGMPNNRFLAERTGGTYSTLKVQPAELEDSGVYFCASSHLRAYEQYFGPGTRLTVT.

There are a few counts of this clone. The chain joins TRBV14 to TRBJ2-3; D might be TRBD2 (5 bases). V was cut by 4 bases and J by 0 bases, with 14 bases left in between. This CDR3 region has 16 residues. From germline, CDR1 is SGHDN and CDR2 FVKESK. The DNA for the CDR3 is TGTGCCAGCAGCCCCCGCGGGCCGGGAAGCACAGATACGCAGTATTTT. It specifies CASSPRGPGSTDTQYF.

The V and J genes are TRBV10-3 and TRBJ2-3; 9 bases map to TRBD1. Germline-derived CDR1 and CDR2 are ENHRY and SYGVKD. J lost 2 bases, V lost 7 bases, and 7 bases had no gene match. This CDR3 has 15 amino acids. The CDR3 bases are TGTGCCATCAATTACAGGGGGCTAGACACAGATACGCAGTATTTT. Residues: CAINYRGLDTDTQYF.

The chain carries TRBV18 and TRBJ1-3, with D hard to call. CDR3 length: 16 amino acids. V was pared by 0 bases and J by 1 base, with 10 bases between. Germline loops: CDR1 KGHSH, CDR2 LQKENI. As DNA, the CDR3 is TGTGCCAGCTCACCACCGGGGAGGGCTTCTGGAAACACCATATATTTT. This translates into CASSPPGRASGNTIYF.

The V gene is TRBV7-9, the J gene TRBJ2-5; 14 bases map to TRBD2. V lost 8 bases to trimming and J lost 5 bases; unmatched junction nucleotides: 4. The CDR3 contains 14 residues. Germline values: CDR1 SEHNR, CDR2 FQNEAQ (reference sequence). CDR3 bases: TGTGCCAGCGACCGACTAGCGGGAGGGGAGACCCAGTACTTC. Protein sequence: CASDRLAGGETQYF.

The DNA for the CDR3 is TGTGCAAGTCGCTCACGGACAGCCTCTGGGGCCAACGTCCTGACTTTC. It yields the protein CASRSRTASGANVLTF. The chain is built from TRBV12-2 and TRBJ2-6; TRBD1 is taken as the D call from the table, unchecked against the DNA. TRBV12-2 constitutes a pseudogene. The CDR3 consists of 16 residues.

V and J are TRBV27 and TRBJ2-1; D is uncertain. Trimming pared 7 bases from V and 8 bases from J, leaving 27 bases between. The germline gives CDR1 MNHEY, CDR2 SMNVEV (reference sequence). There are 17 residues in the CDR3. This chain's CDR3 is CASNPKLLSGLGHEQFF. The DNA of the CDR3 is TGTGCCAGCAACCCCAAACTCCTAAGTGGTTTAGGGCATGAGCAGTTCTTC.

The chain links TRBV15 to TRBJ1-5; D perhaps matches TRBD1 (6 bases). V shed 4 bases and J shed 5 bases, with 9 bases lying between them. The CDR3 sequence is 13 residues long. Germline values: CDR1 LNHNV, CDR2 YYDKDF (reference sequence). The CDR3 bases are TGTGCCACCAGCAAGGCAGGGGATCAGCCCCAGCATTTT. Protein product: CATSKAGDQPQHF.

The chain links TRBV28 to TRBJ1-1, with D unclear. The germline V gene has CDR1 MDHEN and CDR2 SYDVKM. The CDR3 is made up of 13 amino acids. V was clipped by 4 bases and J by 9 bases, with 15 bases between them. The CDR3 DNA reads TGTGCCAGCAGTTATCGGGGAGGGTTGAAAGCTTTCTTT. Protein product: CASSYRGGLKAFF.

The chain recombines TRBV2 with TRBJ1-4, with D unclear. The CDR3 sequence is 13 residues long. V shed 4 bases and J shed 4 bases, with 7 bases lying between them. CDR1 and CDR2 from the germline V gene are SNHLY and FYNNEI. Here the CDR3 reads CASSVIRNEKLFF. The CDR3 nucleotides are TGTGCCAGCAGTGTAATCCGTAATGAAAAACTGTTTTTT.

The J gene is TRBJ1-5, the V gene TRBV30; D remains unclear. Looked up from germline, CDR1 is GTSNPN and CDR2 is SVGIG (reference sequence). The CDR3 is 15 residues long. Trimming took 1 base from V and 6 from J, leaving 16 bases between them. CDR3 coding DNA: TGTGCCTGGAGTGCCCCCGGTGGGCTCGGTCAGCCCCAGCATTTT. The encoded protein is CAWSAPGGLGQPQHF.

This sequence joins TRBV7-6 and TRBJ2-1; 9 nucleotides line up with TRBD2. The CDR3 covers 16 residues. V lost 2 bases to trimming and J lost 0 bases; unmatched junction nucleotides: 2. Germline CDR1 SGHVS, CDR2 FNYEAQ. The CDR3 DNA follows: TGTGCCAGCAGCTTACTAGCGGGAAGCTCCTACAATGAGCAGTTCTTC. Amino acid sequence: CASSLLAGSSYNEQFF.

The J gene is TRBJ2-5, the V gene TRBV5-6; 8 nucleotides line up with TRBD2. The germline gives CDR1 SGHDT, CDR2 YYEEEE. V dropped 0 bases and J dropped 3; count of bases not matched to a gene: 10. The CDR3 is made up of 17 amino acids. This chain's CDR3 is CASSLVALAGLEETQYF. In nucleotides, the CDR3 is TGTGCCAGCAGCTTGGTGGCTCTAGCGGGTTTAGAAGAGACCCAGTACTTC.

The CDR3 coding sequence is TGTGCCAGCAGTGAACAGCCGGCTAGCGAGTACAATGAGCAGTTCTTC. Amino acids: CASSEQPASEYNEQFF. V is TRBV6-1 and J is TRBJ2-1; a weak D match, TRBD2 (6 bases). CDR1 is MNHNS and CDR2 is SASEGT in the germline V gene. V was pared by 2 bases and J by 4 bases, with 15 bases between. This CDR3 comprises 16 residues.

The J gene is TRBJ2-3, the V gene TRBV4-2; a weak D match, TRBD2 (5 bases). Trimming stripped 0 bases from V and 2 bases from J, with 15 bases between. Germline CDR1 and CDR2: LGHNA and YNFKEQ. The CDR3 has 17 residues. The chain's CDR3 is CASSQEPREGYTDTQYF. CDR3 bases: TGTGCCAGCAGCCAAGAACCCCGAGAGGGCTACACAGATACGCAGTATTTT.

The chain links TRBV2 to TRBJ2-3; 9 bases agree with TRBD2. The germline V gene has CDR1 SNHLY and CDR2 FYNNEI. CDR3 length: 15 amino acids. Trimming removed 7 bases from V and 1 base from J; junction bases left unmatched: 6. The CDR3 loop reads CASMVAGVGTDTQYF. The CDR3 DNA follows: TGTGCCAGCATGGTAGCGGGAGTGGGCACAGATACGCAGTATTTT.

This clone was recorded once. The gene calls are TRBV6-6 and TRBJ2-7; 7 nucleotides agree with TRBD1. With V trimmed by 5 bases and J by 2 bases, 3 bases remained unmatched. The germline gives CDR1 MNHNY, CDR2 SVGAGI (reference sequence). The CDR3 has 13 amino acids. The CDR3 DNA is TGTGCCAGCAGTAGACAGGGCACCTACGAGCAGTACTTC. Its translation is CASSRQGTYEQYF.

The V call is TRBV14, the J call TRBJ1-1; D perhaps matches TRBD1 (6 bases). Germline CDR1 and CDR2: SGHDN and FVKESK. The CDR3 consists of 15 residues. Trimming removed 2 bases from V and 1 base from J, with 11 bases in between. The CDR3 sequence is CASSQWDTPNTEAFF. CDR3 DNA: TGTGCCAGCAGCCAATGGGACACTCCGAACACTGAAGCTTTCTTT.

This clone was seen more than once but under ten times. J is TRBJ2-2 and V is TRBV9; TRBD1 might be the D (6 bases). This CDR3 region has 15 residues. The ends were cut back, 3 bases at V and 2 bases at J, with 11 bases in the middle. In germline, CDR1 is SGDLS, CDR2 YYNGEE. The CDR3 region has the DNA TGTGCCAGCAGCGGGGACATCCGAAACACCGGGGAGCTGTTTTTT. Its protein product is CASSGDIRNTGELFF.

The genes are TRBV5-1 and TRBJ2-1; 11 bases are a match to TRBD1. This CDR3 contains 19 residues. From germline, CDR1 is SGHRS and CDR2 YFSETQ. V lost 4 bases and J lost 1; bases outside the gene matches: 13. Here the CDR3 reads CASSLPRGQGVESYNEQFF. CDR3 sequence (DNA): TGCGCCAGCAGCCTCCCCCGGGGACAGGGGGTAGAGTCCTACAATGAGCAGTTCTTC.

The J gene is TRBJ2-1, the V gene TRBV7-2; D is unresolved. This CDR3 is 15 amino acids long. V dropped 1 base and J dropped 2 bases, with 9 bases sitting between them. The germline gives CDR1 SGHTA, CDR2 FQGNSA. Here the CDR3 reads CASSLGSGPYNEQFF. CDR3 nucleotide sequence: TGTGCCAGCAGCTTAGGGTCAGGACCCTACAATGAGCAGTTCTTC.

In DNA form, the CDR3 reads TGTGCCAGCAGTTCAACAGGACTCTCTGGAAACACCATATATTTT. Protein product: CASSSTGLSGNTIYF. The rearrangement links TRBV2 to TRBJ1-3, with a tentative D call TRBD1 (5 bases). The CDR3 spans 15 residues. The V end lost 5 bases, the J end lost 0 bases, and 11 bases lay between the germline ends. In germline, CDR1 is SNHLY, CDR2 FYNNEI.

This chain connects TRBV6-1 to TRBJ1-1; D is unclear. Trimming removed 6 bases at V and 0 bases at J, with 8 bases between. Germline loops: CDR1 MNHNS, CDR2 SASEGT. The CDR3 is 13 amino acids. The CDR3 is CASSYDMNTEAFF. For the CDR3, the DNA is TGTGCCAGCAGCTATGACATGAACACTGAAGCTTTCTTT.